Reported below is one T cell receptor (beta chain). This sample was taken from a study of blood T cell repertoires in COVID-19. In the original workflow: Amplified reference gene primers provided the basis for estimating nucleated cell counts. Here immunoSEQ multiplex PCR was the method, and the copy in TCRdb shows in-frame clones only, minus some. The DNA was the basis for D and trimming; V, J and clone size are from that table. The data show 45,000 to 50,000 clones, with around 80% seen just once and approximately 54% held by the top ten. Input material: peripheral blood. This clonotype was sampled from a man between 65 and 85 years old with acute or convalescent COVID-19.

CDR3 DNA sequence: TGTGCCGCGAGGGAGGGGCTAGCGAGAGGGAATGAGCAGTTCTTC. It specifies CAAREGLARGNEQFF. This chain links TRBV10-3 with TRBJ2-1, with 7 bases aligning to TRBD2. The V segment lost 11 bases and the J segment 7 bases; nucleotides outside the gene matches: 17. The CDR3 is 15 residues long. CDR1 and CDR2 from the germline V gene are ENHRY and SYGVKD.